The following is a TCR beta chain sequence with its context. This sample stems from a study of long-term antiretroviral therapy in people with HIV. At the survey level, the v3.0 immunoSEQ assay was run. Libraries were prepared by immunoSEQ multiplex PCR; TCRdb keeps only in-frame clonotypes and omits some of them. The table shows roughly 18,000 clones, with approximately 90% occurring only once. From germline, CDR1 is WSHSY and CDR2 SAAADI. CDR3 length: 14 residues. The V gene lost 3 bases and the J gene lost 2 bases, with 11 bases spanning the gap. This TCR was sampled from a woman aged 40 to 50 with HIV. The rearrangement links TRBV10-2 to TRBJ2-7, with TRBD2 as a possible D gene (5 bases). The sequencing here drew on unsorted PBMCs, taken 0.6 years after starting antiretroviral therapy. The CDR3 coding sequence is TGCGCCAGCAGTGACTACCGGGGTGCCTACGAGCAGTACTTC. Its protein product is CASSDYRGAYEQYF.